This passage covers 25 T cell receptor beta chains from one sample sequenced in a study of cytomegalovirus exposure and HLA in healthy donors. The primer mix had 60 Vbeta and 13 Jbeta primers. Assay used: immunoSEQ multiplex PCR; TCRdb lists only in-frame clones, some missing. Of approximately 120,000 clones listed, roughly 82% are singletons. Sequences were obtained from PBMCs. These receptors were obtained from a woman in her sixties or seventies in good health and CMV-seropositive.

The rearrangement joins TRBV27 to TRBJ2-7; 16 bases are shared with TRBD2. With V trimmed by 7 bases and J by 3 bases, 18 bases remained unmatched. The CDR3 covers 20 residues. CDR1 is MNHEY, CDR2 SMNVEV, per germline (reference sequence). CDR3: CASTFSPPGLAGGEIYEQYF. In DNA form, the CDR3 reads TGTGCCAGCACCTTTAGCCCGCCGGGACTAGCGGGAGGGGAGATCTACGAGCAGTACTTC.

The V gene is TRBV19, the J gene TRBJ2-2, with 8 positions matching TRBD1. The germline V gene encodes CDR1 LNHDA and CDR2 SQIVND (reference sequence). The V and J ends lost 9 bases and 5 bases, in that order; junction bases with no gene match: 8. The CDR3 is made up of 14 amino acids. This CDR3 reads CASSTGGRTGELFF. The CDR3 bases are TGTGCCAGCTCTACAGGGGGTCGAACCGGGGAGCTGTTTTTT.

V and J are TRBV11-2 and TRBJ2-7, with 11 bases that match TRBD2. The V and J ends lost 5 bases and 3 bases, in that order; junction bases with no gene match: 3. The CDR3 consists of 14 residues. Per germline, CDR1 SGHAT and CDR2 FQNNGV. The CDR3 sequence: CASSLGTSGYEQYF. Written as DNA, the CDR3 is TGTGCCAGCAGCCTGGGGACTAGCGGCTACGAGCAGTACTTC.

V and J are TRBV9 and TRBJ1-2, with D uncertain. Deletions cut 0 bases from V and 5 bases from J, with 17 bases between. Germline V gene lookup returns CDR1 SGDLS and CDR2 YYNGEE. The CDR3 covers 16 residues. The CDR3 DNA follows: TGTGCCAGCAGCGTAGGTGGAACCGCTAGCAAATATGGCTACACCTTC. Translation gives CASSVGGTASKYGYTF.

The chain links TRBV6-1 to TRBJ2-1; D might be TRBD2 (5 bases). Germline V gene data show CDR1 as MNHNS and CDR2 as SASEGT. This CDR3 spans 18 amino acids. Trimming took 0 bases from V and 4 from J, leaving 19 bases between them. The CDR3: CASSEAYGVRGNYNEQFF. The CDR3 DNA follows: TGTGCCAGCAGTGAAGCCTACGGGGTTAGAGGAAATTACAATGAGCAGTTCTTC.

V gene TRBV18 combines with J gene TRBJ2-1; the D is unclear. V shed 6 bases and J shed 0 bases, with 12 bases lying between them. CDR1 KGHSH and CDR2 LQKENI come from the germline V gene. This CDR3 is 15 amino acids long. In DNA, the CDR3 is TGTGCCAGCTCCCCGACAACGATCTCCTACAATGAGCAGTTCTTC. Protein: CASSPTTISYNEQFF.

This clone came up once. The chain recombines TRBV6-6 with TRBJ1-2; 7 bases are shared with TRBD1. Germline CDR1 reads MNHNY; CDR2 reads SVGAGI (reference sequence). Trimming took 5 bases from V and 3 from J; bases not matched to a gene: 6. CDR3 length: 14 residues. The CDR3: CASSSNRGDYGYTF. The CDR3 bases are TGTGCCAGCAGTAGCAACAGGGGCGACTATGGCTACACCTTC.

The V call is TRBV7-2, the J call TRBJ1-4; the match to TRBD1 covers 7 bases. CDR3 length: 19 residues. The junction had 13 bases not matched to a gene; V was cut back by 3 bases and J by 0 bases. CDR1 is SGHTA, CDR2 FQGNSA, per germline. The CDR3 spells CASSLLGTAEPTTNEKLFF. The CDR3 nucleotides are TGTGCCAGCAGCTTGTTAGGGACAGCCGAGCCTACAACTAATGAAAAACTGTTTTTT.

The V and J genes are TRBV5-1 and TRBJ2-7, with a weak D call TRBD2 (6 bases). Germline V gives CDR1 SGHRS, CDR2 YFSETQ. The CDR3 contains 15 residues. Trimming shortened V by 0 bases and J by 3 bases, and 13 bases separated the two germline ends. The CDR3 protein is CASSLALGGGYEQYF. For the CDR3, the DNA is TGCGCCAGCAGCTTGGCCTTGGGGGGTGGCTACGAGCAGTACTTC. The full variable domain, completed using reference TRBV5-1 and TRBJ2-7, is KAGVTQTPRYLIKTRGQQVTLSCSPISGHRSVSWYQQTPGQGLQFLFEYFSETQRNKGNFPGRFSGRQFSNSRSEMNVSTLELGDSALYLCASSLALGGGYEQYFGPGTRLTVT.

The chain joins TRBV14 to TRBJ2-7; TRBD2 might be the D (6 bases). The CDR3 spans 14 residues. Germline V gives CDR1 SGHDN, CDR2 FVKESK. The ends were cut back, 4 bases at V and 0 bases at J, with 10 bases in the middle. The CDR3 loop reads CASSRDFSSYEQYF. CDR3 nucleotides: TGTGCCAGCAGCCGGGACTTCAGCTCCTACGAGCAGTACTTC.

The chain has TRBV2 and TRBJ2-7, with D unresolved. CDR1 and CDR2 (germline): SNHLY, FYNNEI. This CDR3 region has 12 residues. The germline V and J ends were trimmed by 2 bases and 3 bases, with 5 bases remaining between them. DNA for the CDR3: TGTGCCAGCAGTGAACACAGCTACGAGCAGTACTTC. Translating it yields CASSEHSYEQYF. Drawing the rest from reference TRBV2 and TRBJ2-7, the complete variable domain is EPEVTQTPSHQVTQMGQEVILRCVPISNHLYFYWYRQILGQKVEFLVSFYNNEISEKSEIFDDQFSVERPDGSNFTLKIRSTKLEDSAMYFCASSEHSYEQYFGPGTRLTVT.

CDR3 sequence (DNA): TGTGCCAGCAGCTTTATGGGACAGGGATTGAGAAACATTCAGTACTTC. This codes for CASSFMGQGLRNIQYF. This chain joins TRBV7-2 and TRBJ2-4, with TRBD1 matching 9 bases. Germline-derived CDR1 and CDR2 are SGHTA and FQGNSA. After removal of 3 bases from V and 6 bases from J, the junction contained 9 bases not matched to a gene. CDR3 length equals 16 residues.

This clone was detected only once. In DNA, the CDR3 is TGTGCCATCAGTGTTACGAGCGGGGGCTACAATGAGCAGTTCTTC. This translates into CAISVTSGGYNEQFF. The chain is built from TRBV10-3 and TRBJ2-1; 8 bases fit TRBD2. From germline, CDR1 is ENHRY and CDR2 SYGVKD. V lost 4 bases and J lost 3; bases outside the gene matches: 5. The CDR3 sequence is 15 residues long.

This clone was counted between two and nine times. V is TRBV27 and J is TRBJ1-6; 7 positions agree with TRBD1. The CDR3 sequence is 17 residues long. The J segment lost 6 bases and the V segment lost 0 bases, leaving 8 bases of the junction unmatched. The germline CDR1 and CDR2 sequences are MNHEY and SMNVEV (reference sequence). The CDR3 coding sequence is TGTGCCAGCAGTTTATCAAACTGGGACAGACTTAATTCACCCCTCCACTTT. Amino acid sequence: CASSLSNWDRLNSPLHF.

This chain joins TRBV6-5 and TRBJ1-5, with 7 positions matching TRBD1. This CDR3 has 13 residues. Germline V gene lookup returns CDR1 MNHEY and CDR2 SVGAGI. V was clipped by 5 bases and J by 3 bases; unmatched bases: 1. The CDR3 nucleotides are TGTGCCAGCAGTACAGGGGACAATCAGCCCCAGCATTTT. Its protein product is CASSTGDNQPQHF.

The CDR3 bases are TGTGCCAGCACAGGGGGCTTGACGGCTGAAGCTTTCTTT. This gives the protein CASTGGLTAEAFF. V usage is TRBV7-9 and J usage is TRBJ1-1; 8 bases are shared with TRBD1. Germline V gene data show CDR1 as SEHNR and CDR2 as FQNEAQ (reference sequence). This CDR3 has 13 amino acids. V shed 7 bases, J shed 6 bases, and the junction held 7 bases outside the gene matches.

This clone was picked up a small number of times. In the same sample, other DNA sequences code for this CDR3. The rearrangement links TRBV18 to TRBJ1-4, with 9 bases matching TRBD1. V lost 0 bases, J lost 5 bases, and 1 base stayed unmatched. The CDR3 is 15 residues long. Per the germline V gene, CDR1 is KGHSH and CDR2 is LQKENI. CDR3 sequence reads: CASSPPTGGNEKLFF. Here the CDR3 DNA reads TGTGCCAGCTCACCACCTACAGGGGGCAATGAAAAACTGTTTTTT.

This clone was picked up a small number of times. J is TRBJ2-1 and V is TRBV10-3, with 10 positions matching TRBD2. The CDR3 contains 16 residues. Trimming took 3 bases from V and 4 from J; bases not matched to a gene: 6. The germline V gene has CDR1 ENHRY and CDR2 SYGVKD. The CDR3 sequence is CAISEASGRAYNEQFF. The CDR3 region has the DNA TGTGCCATCAGTGAAGCGAGCGGGAGGGCTTACAATGAGCAGTTCTTC.

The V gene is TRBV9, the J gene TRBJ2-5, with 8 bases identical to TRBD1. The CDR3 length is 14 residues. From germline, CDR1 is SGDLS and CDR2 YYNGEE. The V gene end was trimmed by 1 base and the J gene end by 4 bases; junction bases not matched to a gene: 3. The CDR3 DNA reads TGTGCCAGCAGCGTATTCGGGACAGGAGAGACCCAGTACTTC. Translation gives CASSVFGTGETQYF.

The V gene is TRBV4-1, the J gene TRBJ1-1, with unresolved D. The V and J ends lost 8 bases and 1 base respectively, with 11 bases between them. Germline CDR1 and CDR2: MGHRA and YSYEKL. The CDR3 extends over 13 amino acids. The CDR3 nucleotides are TGCGCCAGCGGCCGAGCTCCGAACACTGAAGCTTTCTTT. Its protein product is CASGRAPNTEAFF.

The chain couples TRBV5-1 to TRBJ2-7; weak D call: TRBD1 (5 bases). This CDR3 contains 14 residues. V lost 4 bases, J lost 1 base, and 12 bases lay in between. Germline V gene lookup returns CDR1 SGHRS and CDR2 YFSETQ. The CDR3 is CASSPQGMSYEQYF. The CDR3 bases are TGCGCCAGCAGCCCCCAGGGTATGTCCTACGAGCAGTACTTC.

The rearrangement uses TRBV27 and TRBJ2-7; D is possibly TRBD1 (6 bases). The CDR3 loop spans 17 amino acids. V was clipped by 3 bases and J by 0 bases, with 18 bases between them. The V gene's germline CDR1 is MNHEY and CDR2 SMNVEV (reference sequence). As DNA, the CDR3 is TGTGCCAGCAGTTTGGGACCGGGACACTTAATCTCCTACGAGCAGTACTTC. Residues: CASSLGPGHLISYEQYF.

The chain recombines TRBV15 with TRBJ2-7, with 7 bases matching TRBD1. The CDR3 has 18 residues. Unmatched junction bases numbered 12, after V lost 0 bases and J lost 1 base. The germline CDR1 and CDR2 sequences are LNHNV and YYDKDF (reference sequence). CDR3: CATSRDLSGQSISYEQYF. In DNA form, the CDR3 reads TGTGCCACCAGCAGAGATCTCTCGGGACAGTCAATATCCTACGAGCAGTACTTC.

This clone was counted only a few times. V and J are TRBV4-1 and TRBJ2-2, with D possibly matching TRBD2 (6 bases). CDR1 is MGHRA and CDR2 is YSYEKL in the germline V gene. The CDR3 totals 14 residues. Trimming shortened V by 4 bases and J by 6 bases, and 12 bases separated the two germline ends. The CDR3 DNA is TGCGCCAGCAGCCTCCGATCTAGCGCCGGGGAGCTGTTTTTT. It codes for CASSLRSSAGELFF.

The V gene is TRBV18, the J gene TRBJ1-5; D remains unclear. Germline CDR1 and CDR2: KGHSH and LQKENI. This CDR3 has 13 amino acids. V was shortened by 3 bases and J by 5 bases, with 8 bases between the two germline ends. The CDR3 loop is CASSPAGYQPQHF. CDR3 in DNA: TGTGCCAGCTCACCGGCGGGGTATCAGCCCCAGCATTTT.